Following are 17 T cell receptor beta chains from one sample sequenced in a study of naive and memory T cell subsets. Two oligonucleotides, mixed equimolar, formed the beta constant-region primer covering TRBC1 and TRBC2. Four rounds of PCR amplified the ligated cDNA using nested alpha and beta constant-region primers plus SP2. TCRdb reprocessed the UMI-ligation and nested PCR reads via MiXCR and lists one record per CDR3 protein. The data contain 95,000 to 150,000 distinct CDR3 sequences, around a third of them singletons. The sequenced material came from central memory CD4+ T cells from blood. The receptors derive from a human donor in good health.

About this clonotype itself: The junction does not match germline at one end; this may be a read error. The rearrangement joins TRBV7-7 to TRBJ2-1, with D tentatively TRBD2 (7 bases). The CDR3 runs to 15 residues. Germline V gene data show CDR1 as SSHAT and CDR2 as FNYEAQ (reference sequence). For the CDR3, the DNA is TGTGCTAGCAGCCCTAGGCGGGGGCTAAACAATGAGCAGTTCTTC. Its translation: CASSPRRGLNNEQFF.

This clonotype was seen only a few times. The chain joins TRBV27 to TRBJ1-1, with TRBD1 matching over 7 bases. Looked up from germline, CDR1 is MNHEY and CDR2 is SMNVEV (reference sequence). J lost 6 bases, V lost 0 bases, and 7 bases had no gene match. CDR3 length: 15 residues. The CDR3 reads CASSLSTGPFAEAFF. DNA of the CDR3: TGTGCCAGCAGTTTATCGACAGGGCCCTTCGCTGAAGCTTTCTTT.

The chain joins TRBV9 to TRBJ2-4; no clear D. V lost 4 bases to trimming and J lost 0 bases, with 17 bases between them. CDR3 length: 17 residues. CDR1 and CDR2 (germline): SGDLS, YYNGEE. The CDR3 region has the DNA TGTGCCAGCAGCCAATCAGGCTTTCCTCTAGCCAAAAACATTCAGTACTTC. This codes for CASSQSGFPLAKNIQYF.

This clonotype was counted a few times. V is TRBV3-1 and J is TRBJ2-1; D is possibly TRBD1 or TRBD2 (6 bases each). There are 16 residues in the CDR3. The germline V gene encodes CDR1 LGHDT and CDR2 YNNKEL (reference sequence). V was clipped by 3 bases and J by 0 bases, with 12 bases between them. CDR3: CASSQRGGFSYNEQFF. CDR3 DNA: TGTGCCAGCAGCCAGCGAGGGGGGTTCTCCTACAATGAGCAGTTCTTC.

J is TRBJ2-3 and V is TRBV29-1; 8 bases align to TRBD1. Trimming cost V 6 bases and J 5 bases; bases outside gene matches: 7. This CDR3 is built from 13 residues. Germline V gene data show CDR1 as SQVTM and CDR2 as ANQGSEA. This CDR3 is CSVRQGQGDTQYF. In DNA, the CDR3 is TGCAGCGTAAGACAGGGGCAGGGAGATACGCAGTATTTT.

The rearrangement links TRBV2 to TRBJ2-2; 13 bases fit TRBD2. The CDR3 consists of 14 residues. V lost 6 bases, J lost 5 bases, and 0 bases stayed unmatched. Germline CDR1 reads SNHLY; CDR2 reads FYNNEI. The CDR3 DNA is TGTGCCAGCAGGGGACTAGCGGGAACCGGGGAGCTGTTTTTT. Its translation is CASRGLAGTGELFF.

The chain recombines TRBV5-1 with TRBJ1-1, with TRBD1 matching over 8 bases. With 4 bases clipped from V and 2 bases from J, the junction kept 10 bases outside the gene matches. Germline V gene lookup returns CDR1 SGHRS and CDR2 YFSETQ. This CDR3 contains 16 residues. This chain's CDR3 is CASSLPDRGLNTEAFF. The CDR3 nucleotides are TGCGCCAGCAGCCTGCCCGACAGGGGCCTTAACACTGAAGCTTTCTTT. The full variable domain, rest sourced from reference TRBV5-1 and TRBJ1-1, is KAGVTQTPRYLIKTRGQQVTLSCSPISGHRSVSWYQQTPGQGLQFLFEYFSETQRNKGNFPGRFSGRQFSNSRSEMNVSTLELGDSALYLCASSLPDRGLNTEAFFGQGTRLTVV.

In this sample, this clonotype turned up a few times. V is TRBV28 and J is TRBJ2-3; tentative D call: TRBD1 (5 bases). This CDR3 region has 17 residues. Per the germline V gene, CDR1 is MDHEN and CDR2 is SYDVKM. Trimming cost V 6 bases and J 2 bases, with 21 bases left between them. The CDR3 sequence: CASRPSLGRVNTDTQYF. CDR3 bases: TGTGCCAGCAGACCCAGCCTGGGCAGGGTGAACACAGATACGCAGTATTTT.

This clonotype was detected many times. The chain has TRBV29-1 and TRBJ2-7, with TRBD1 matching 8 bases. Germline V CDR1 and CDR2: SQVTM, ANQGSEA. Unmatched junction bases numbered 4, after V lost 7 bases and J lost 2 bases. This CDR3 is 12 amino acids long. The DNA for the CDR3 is TGCAGCGCGTGGACAGGGACCTACGAGCAGTACTTC. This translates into CSAWTGTYEQYF.

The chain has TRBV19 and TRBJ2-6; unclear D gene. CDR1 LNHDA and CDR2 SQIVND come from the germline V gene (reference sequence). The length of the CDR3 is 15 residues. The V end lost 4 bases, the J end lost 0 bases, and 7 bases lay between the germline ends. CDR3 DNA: TGTGCCAGTAGTAGGGATCTCTCTGGGGCCAACGTCCTGACTTTC. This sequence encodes CASSRDLSGANVLTF.

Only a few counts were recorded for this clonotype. The CDR3 DNA follows: TGCAGTGCTGCCGGGTCTAGCGGCCTTAGACTCTCCTACGAGCAGTACTTC. This codes for CSAAGSSGLRLSYEQYF. J is TRBJ2-7 and V is TRBV20-1; 7 bases line up with TRBD2. Losses at the gene ends were 5 bases for V and 0 bases for J; bases not matched to a gene: 16. Germline V CDR1 and CDR2: DFQATT, SNEGSKA (reference sequence). This CDR3 spans 17 amino acids.

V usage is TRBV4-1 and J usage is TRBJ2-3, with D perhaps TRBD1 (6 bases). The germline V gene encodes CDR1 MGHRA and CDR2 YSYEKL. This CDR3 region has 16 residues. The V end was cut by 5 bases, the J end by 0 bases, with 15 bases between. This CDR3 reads CASSLRQDFSTDTQYF. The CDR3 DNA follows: TGCGCCAGCAGCTTACGACAGGACTTTAGCACAGATACGCAGTATTTT.

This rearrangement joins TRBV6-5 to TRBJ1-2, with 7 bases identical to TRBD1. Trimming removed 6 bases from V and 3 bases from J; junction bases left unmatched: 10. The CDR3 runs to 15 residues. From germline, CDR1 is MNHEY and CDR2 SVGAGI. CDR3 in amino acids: CASRDDRVGHYGYTF. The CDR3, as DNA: TGTGCCAGCAGAGACGACAGGGTTGGCCACTATGGCTACACCTTC.

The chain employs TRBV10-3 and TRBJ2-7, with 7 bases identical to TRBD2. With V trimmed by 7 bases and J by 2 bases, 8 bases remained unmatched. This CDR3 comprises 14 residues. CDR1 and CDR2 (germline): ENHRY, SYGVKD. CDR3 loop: CAIMTGGSAYEQYF. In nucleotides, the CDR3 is TGTGCCATCATGACGGGGGGATCCGCCTACGAGCAGTACTTC.

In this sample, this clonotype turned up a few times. The CDR3 reads CSVALGGGGTEAFF. The DNA of the CDR3 is TGCAGCGTTGCTCTTGGGGGAGGGGGCACTGAAGCTTTCTTT. The V and J genes are TRBV29-1 and TRBJ1-1; weak D call: TRBD1 (6 bases). Germline V gene sequence: CDR1 SQVTM, CDR2 ANQGSEA. The CDR3 length is 14 residues. The V and J ends lost 4 bases and 4 bases respectively, with 16 bases between them.

CDR3 in amino acids: CASSRTVLEKLFF. The CDR3 DNA sequence: TGTGCCAGCAGCCGGACAGTTTTGGAAAAACTGTTTTTT. This chain uses TRBV7-8 with TRBJ1-4, with D maybe TRBD1 (6 bases). The germline V and J ends were trimmed by 5 bases and 8 bases, with 12 bases remaining between them. From germline, CDR1 is SGHVS and CDR2 FQNEAQ. CDR3 length: 13 residues.

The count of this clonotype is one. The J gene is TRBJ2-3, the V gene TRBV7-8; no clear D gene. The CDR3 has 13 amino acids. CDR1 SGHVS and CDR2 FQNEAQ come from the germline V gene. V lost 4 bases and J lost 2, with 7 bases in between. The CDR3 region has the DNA TGTGCCAGCAGCTCTAAGGTCACAGATACGCAGTATTTT. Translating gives CASSSKVTDTQYF.